The source of this T cell receptor (beta chain) is a study of blood T cell repertoires in COVID-19. Deletions cut 2 bases from V and 1 base from J, with 11 bases between. The CDR3 has 15 residues. The germline gives CDR1 ENHRY, CDR2 SYGVKD. This table comes from immunoSEQ multiplex PCR, and its TCRdb copy is limited to in-frame clones, with some not included. Among roughly 80,000 clones listed, around 90% were seen once. The material sequenced was peripheral blood. This clonotype was obtained from a human donor in a cohort sampled during active COVID-19. The rearrangement links TRBV10-3 to TRBJ1-1; D ambiguous. The CDR3 DNA follows: TGTGCCATCAGTGAGGGGCCTGCGTCGAACACTGAAGCTTTCTTT. Protein sequence: CAISEGPASNTEAFF.